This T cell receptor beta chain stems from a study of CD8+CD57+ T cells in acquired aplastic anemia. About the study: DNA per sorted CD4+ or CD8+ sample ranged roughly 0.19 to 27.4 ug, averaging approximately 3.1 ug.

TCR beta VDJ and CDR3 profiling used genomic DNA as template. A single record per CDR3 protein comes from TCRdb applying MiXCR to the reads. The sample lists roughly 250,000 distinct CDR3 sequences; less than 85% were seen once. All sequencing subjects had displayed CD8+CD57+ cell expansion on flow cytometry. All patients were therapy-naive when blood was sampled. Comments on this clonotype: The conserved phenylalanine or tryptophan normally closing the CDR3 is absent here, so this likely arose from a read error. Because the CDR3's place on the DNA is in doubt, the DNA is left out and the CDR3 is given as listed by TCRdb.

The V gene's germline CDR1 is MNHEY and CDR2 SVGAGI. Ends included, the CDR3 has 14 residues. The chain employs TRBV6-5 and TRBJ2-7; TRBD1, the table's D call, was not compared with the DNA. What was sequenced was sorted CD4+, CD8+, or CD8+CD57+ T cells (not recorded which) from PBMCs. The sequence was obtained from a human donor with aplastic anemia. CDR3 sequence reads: CASSTNASCHEPQH.